This T cell receptor (beta chain) stems from a study of T cell repertoires in aging, cancer and after chemotherapy. This clonotype counts as medium-sized (0.01 to 0.1%). The CDR3 is made up of 14 amino acids. CDR1 is SGHAT, CDR2 FQNNGV, per germline. Trimming cost V 3 bases and J 3 bases, with 12 bases left between them. A mixed TRB-A/B primer pool amplified rearranged TRB by multiplex touch-down PCR. In TCRdb, the multiplex PCR reads were re-called with MiXCR into one record per CDR3 protein. The table records some 9,900 distinct CDR3 sequences, around a quarter of them present only once. TCR beta rearrangements were amplified from peripheral blood genomic DNA.

This TCR was recovered from a human donor in good health. This rearrangement joins TRBV11-2 to TRBJ2-7; D tentatively fits TRBD1 or TRBD2 (5 bases each). Sequenced material: blood. The CDR3: CASSFRDQFYEQYF. For the CDR3, the DNA is TGTGCCAGCAGCTTCCGGGACCAGTTCTACGAGCAGTACTTC.